A selection of T cell receptor beta chains follows, all from one sample in a study of blood T cell repertoires in COVID-19. Profiled with immunoSEQ multiplex PCR; TCRdb holds only in-frame clones, not every one. The data hold under 200,000 clones, with approximately 89% observed a single time. The sample was peripheral blood. Every receptor here comes from a man between 40 and 49 years old with active or convalescent COVID-19. CDR3s include the opening cysteine and the closing phenylalanine or tryptophan. The D gene is left open where the match is weak. Where a row states a size, it is once, few, many or the class of an expanded clone; other rows omit it.

v_call: TRBV19
j_call: TRBJ2-2
clone_size: -
d_call: TRBD1
cdr3_nt: TGTGCCAGTATGGGGGACAGGAACACCGGGGAGCTGTTTTTT
cdr3_aa: CASMGDRNTGELFF

v_call: TRBV9
j_call: TRBJ1-3
clone_size: -
d_call: -
cdr3_nt: TGTGCCAGCAGCTCCAGGACAGCTGGAAACACCATATATTTT
cdr3_aa: CASSSRTAGNTIYF

v_call: TRBV2
j_call: TRBJ1-5
clone_size: few
d_call: TRBD1
cdr3_nt: TGTGCCAGCAGCGACGACAGGGGCCTATATCAGCCCCAGCATTTT
cdr3_aa: CASSDDRGLYQPQHF

v_call: TRBV2
j_call: TRBJ1-5
clone_size: -
d_call: TRBD1
cdr3_nt: TGTGCCAGCAGCTCCGACAGGGGGAGCGATCAGCCCCAGCATTTT
cdr3_aa: CASSSDRGSDQPQHF

v_call: TRBV5-1
j_call: TRBJ1-4
clone_size: -
d_call: -
cdr3_nt: TGCGCCAGCAGCTTGGAAGGAGCAACTAATGAAAAACTGTTTTTT
cdr3_aa: CASSLEGATNEKLFF

v_call: TRBV12-2
j_call: TRBJ2-5
clone_size: -
d_call: -
cdr3_nt: TGTGCAAGTCGCACGGGAGGGGCGGGGGCCGTAGAGACCCAGTACTTC
cdr3_aa: CASRTGGAGAVETQYF

v_call: TRBV11-3
j_call: TRBJ2-1
clone_size: many
d_call: TRBD1
cdr3_nt: TGTGCCAGCAGCTTAGGGGACAGGGTACGTGGAAACAATGAGCAGTTCTTC
cdr3_aa: CASSLGDRVRGNNEQFF

v_call: TRBV29-1
j_call: TRBJ2-7
clone_size: -
d_call: -
cdr3_nt: TGCAGCGTTGATGGAGGGACGGAGTACGAGCAGTACTTC
cdr3_aa: CSVDGGTEYEQYF

v_call: TRBV9
j_call: TRBJ1-3
clone_size: few
d_call: TRBD1
cdr3_nt: TGTGCCAGCAGCGTAGTGGGGACAGTCGCGGGAAACACCATATATTTT
cdr3_aa: CASSVVGTVAGNTIYF

v_call: TRBV4-1
j_call: TRBJ2-7
clone_size: once
d_call: TRBD2
cdr3_nt: TGCGCCAGCAGCCATCCCAGCGGGGGGGCCCCCGAGCAGTACTTC
cdr3_aa: CASSHPSGGAPEQYF

v_call: TRBV3-1/TRBV3-2
j_call: TRBJ2-7
clone_size: few
d_call: -
cdr3_nt: TGTGCCAGCAGCCTTGTACGGGGCTACGAGCAGTACTTC
cdr3_aa: CASSLVRGYEQYF

v_call: TRBV5-1
j_call: TRBJ2-7
clone_size: -
d_call: TRBD2
cdr3_nt: TGCGCCAGCAGCTTGCGGACTAGCGGGGGCTCCGGGGTCCACGAGCAGTACTTC
cdr3_aa: CASSLRTSGGSGVHEQYF

v_call: TRBV5-1
j_call: TRBJ1-1
clone_size: -
d_call: -
cdr3_nt: TGCGCCAGCAGCTTGTCTCCGACAGCCTTCACTGAAGCTTTCTTT
cdr3_aa: CASSLSPTAFTEAFF

v_call: TRBV12-3/TRBV12-4
j_call: TRBJ1-1
clone_size: -
d_call: TRBD1
cdr3_nt: TGTGCCAGCAGATTGACAGGGGGAACTGAAGCTTTCTTT
cdr3_aa: CASRLTGGTEAFF

v_call: TRBV2
j_call: TRBJ1-3
clone_size: -
d_call: -
cdr3_nt: TGTGCCAGCAGATTGGCGGCTCCTGGAGGCACCATATATTTT
cdr3_aa: CASRLAAPGGTIYF

v_call: TRBV10-3
j_call: TRBJ2-4
clone_size: -
d_call: TRBD2
cdr3_nt: TGTGCCATCAGTGAGAAGCGGGGGTGGGACAAAAACATTCAGTACTTC
cdr3_aa: CAISEKRGWDKNIQYF

v_call: TRBV7-9
j_call: TRBJ2-5
clone_size: -
d_call: TRBD2
cdr3_nt: TGTGCCAGCAGCCCCGCTGGACTAGCGGGGGGGGAGACCCAGTACTTC
cdr3_aa: CASSPAGLAGGETQYF

v_call: TRBV30
j_call: TRBJ1-2
clone_size: -
d_call: -
cdr3_nt: TGTGCCTGGAAAGCCCCTCCTGGTCGGTTCGGCTACACCTTC
cdr3_aa: CAWKAPPGRFGYTF

v_call: TRBV7-8
j_call: TRBJ1-5
clone_size: -
d_call: -
cdr3_nt: TGTGCCAGCAGCTTATGGGACACCCCGACGGATCAGCCCCAGCATTTT
cdr3_aa: CASSLWDTPTDQPQHF

v_call: TRBV11-2
j_call: TRBJ1-1
clone_size: few
d_call: TRBD1
cdr3_nt: TGTGCCAGCAGCTTAGGCAACCAGGGGGGAGCAGGTATTGGCACTGAAGCTTTCTTT
cdr3_aa: CASSLGNQGGAGIGTEAFF